Below are 30 T cell receptor beta chains sequenced from a single sample in a study of siplizumab effects on memory and regulatory T cells. Sequencing used immunoSEQ multiplex PCR; TCRdb keeps in-frame clones, though not all of them. This sample yields roughly 92,000 clones, of which over 85% are seen a single time; roughly 0.3% belongs to the top ten. Sequences were obtained from non-Treg CD4+ T cells sorted from blood. These receptor sequences come from a human donor in good health.

The rearrangement uses TRBV11-2 and TRBJ2-3; no firm D call. Trimming took off 3 bases at V and 2 bases at J, with 12 bases between the two ends. This CDR3 has 15 residues. Germline V gene sequence: CDR1 SGHAT, CDR2 FQNNGV. Here the CDR3 reads CASSFRRQITDTQYF. In DNA form, the CDR3 reads TGTGCCAGCAGCTTCCGGCGGCAAATCACAGATACGCAGTATTTT.

The V call is TRBV7-8, the J call TRBJ1-1; 7 bases fit TRBD1. Germline V gene sequence: CDR1 SGHVS, CDR2 FQNEAQ. The CDR3 sequence is 14 residues long. Trimming took 6 bases from V and 5 from J; bases not matched to a gene: 9. CDR3 nucleotides: TGTGCCAGCAGTTTCACAGGGGTTGGAACTGAAGCTTTCTTT. This gives the protein CASSFTGVGTEAFF.

In its sample, this clone was seen once. This chain uses TRBV10-3 with TRBJ1-2; 9 nucleotides match TRBD1. CDR1 ENHRY and CDR2 SYGVKD come from the germline V gene. V gave up 0 bases and J gave up 5 bases; unmatched junction bases: 10. CDR3 size: 17 residues. This CDR3 reads CAISESGQGKSGYGYTF. The CDR3 bases are TGTGCCATCAGTGAGTCGGGACAGGGAAAAAGTGGGTATGGCTACACCTTC.

The rearrangement links TRBV5-1 to TRBJ2-2; TRBD2 matches 7 bases. This CDR3 region has 15 residues. Trimming cost V 4 bases and J 1 base; bases outside gene matches: 4. The germline V gene encodes CDR1 SGHRS and CDR2 YFSETQ. The DNA of the CDR3 is TGCGCCAGCAGCGTCAGCGGGATGAACACCGGGGAGCTGTTTTTT. Translated, it gives CASSVSGMNTGELFF.

The count of this clone is one. CDR3 sequence (DNA): TGTGCCTGGAGTGCCGGACAGGGAGGCACAGATACGCAGTATTTT. It translates to CAWSAGQGGTDTQYF. The V and J genes are TRBV30 and TRBJ2-3; 8 bases line up with TRBD1. From germline, CDR1 is GTSNPN and CDR2 SVGIG (reference sequence). The CDR3 is 15 residues long. Trimming removed 1 base from V and 1 base from J; junction bases left unmatched: 4.

The V call is TRBV30, the J call TRBJ1-6; maybe TRBD1 (6 bases). With 7 bases removed from V and 5 bases from J, the gap between germline ends came to 9 bases. CDR1 and CDR2 from the germline V gene are GTSNPN and SVGIG (reference sequence). CDR3 length: 12 residues. Here the CDR3 reads CALTGDNSPLHF. CDR3 in DNA: TGTGCCTTGACAGGAGATAATTCACCCCTCCACTTT.

V gene TRBV5-1 combines with J gene TRBJ2-7; D possibly corresponds to TRBD2 (6 bases). Trimming pared 0 bases from V and 2 bases from J, leaving 15 bases between. The CDR3 is 16 residues long. The germline CDR1 and CDR2 sequences are SGHRS and YFSETQ. CDR3 residues: CASSLGGTAGTYEQYF. The CDR3 nucleotides read TGCGCCAGCAGCTTGGGCGGGACGGCGGGGACCTACGAGCAGTACTTC.

The genes are TRBV15 and TRBJ1-3, with 8 bases lining up with TRBD1. V gave up 0 bases and J gave up 3 bases; unmatched junction bases: 1. The CDR3 spans 15 residues. CDR1 LNHNV and CDR2 YYDKDF come from the germline V gene (reference sequence). Here the CDR3 reads CATSRETGVGNTIYF. In DNA, the CDR3 is TGTGCCACCAGCAGAGAGACAGGGGTTGGAAACACCATATATTTT.

The chain carries TRBV4-1 and TRBJ2-7, with D possibly called TRBD1 or TRBD2 (5 bases each). This CDR3 is 14 amino acids long. The V end was cut by 3 bases, the J end by 0 bases, with 9 bases between. Germline CDR1 MGHRA, CDR2 YSYEKL. Here the CDR3 reads CASSQGVGSYEQYF. The CDR3 nucleotides are TGCGCCAGCAGCCAGGGGGTGGGCTCCTACGAGCAGTACTTC.

This clone was seen a few times. This chain joins TRBV6-5 and TRBJ2-1, with D perhaps TRBD1 (7 bases). The CDR3 is 14 amino acids. V lost 6 bases, J lost 10 bases, and 19 bases lay in between. Per the germline V gene, CDR1 is MNHEY and CDR2 is SVGAGI. The CDR3 nucleotides are TGTGCCAGCAGGCGGGACAGATTCCCAAGGGAGCAGTTCTTC. Residues: CASRRDRFPREQFF.

This clone has only one observation. This rearrangement joins TRBV25-1 to TRBJ1-2; D gene uncertain. Trimming pared 6 bases from V and 0 bases from J, leaving 14 bases between. Germline V gene data show CDR1 as MGHDK and CDR2 as SYGVNS. The CDR3 is 15 amino acids. The CDR3 here is CASSQLEGTNYGYTF. The CDR3 DNA follows: TGTGCCAGCAGCCAATTGGAAGGGACTAACTATGGCTACACCTTC.

The rearrangement uses TRBV11-3 and TRBJ2-7, with D tentatively TRBD1 or TRBD2 (5 bases each). CDR1 is SGHNT and CDR2 is YENEEA in the germline V gene. The CDR3 length is 17 residues. V lost 2 bases and J lost 7, with 24 bases in between. DNA for the CDR3: TGTGCCAGCAGCTTATCCGGGTTGGGGACCCCTAAAGGGGAGCAGTACTTC. Residues: CASSLSGLGTPKGEQYF.

The chain carries TRBV27 and TRBJ1-5, with D tentatively TRBD1 (6 bases). The CDR3 is 16 amino acids. The germline V gene has CDR1 MNHEY and CDR2 SMNVEV (reference sequence). Trimming left V 6 bases short and J 0 bases short, with 15 bases between. The CDR3 nucleotides are TGTGCCAGCAGCCAAGGGGGACCCTATAGCAATCAGCCCCAGCATTTT. It specifies CASSQGGPYSNQPQHF.

The J gene is TRBJ2-1, the V gene TRBV6-6, with 9 bases identical to TRBD1. The CDR3 has 15 residues. With 2 bases clipped from V and 8 bases from J, the junction kept 7 bases outside the gene matches. Germline V lookup: CDR1 MNHNY, CDR2 SVGAGI (reference sequence). The CDR3 sequence is CASSYREQGADEQFF. Here the CDR3 DNA reads TGTGCCAGCAGTTACAGGGAACAGGGGGCGGATGAGCAGTTCTTC.

The chain carries TRBV2 and TRBJ2-7; 16 bases are shared with TRBD2. The ends lost 5 bases at V and 5 bases at J; junction bases unmatched: 9. Germline CDR1 reads SNHLY; CDR2 reads FYNNEI. The CDR3 loop spans 17 amino acids. CDR3 region: CASSTGTSGRETHEQYF. The CDR3 DNA sequence: TGTGCCAGCAGTACCGGGACTAGCGGGAGGGAGACCCACGAGCAGTACTTC.

This chain joins TRBV6-1 and TRBJ2-3, with D unclear. Germline V gene data show CDR1 as MNHNS and CDR2 as SASEGT. The CDR3 loop spans 15 amino acids. V shed 5 bases and J shed 4 bases, with 16 bases lying between them. CDR3 nucleotide sequence: TGTGCCAGCAGTCCGCTTGCGCCCGGAGCAGATACGCAGTATTTT. Its translation is CASSPLAPGADTQYF.

This chain joins TRBV7-9 and TRBJ1-2, with 9 bases fitting TRBD1. Germline-derived CDR1 and CDR2 are SEHNR and FQNEAQ (reference sequence). After removal of 5 bases from V and 1 base from J, the junction contained 5 bases not matched to a gene. This CDR3 is built from 15 residues. CDR3 DNA sequence: TGTGCCAGCAGCACACAGGGGGCCGTTAACTATGGCTACACCTTC. This translates into CASSTQGAVNYGYTF. The variable domain in full, completed from reference TRBV7-9 and TRBJ1-2, reads DTGVSQNPRHKITKRGQNVTFRCDPISEHNRLYWYRQTLGQGPEFLTYFQNEAQLEKSRLLSDRFSAERPKGSFSTLEIQRTEQGDSAMYLCASSTQGAVNYGYTFGSGTRLTVV.

CDR3 sequence: CASSLVPSEIETQYF. CDR3 bases: TGTGCCAGCAGCTTAGTCCCTAGTGAGATAGAGACCCAGTACTTC. This chain joins TRBV7-9 and TRBJ2-5; D unresolved. The CDR3 loop spans 15 amino acids. Germline V lookup: CDR1 SEHNR, CDR2 FQNEAQ (reference sequence). Trimming took off 1 base at V and 4 bases at J, with 13 bases between the two ends.

The chain carries TRBV19 and TRBJ2-3; D may be TRBD1 or TRBD2 (5 bases each). V was pared by 3 bases and J by 3 bases, with 10 bases between. Germline V gives CDR1 LNHDA, CDR2 SQIVND (reference sequence). The CDR3 is 14 residues long. CDR3 nucleotide sequence: TGTGCCAGTAGTATCGGGGCTCCGACAGATACGCAGTATTTT. Residues: CASSIGAPTDTQYF.

This chain joins TRBV15 and TRBJ2-5; possibly TRBD1 for D (6 bases). This CDR3 region has 14 residues. V was shortened by 0 bases and J by 5 bases, with 10 bases between the two germline ends. In germline, CDR1 is LNHNV, CDR2 YYDKDF (reference sequence). CDR3 protein: CATSREQGFETQYF. CDR3 nucleotide sequence: TGTGCCACCAGCAGAGAACAGGGTTTTGAGACCCAGTACTTC.

The V call is TRBV27, the J call TRBJ1-2; 7 bases agree with TRBD1. The junction had 7 bases not matched to a gene; V was cut back by 5 bases and J by 1 base. The CDR3 covers 15 residues. CDR1 and CDR2 from the germline V gene are MNHEY and SMNVEV (reference sequence). CDR3 in DNA: TGTGCCAGCAGTACGAGACAGGGTGTTAACTATGGCTACACCTTC. Its protein product is CASSTRQGVNYGYTF.

V and J are TRBV12-5 and TRBJ2-5, with D maybe TRBD2 (6 bases). The CDR3 totals 15 residues. From germline, CDR1 is LGHNT and CDR2 FRNRAP. V was cut by 1 base and J by 5 bases, with 14 bases left in between. CDR3 DNA: TGTGCTAGTGGTTTGGGTTCCCGGAGCGGGGAGACCCAGTACTTC. Its translation: CASGLGSRSGETQYF.

There are a few counts of this clone. In nucleotides, the CDR3 is TGCGCCAGCAGCCAAGAAGAGGGGGCTACAGATACGCAGTATTTT. Protein sequence: CASSQEEGATDTQYF. The chain is built from TRBV4-1 and TRBJ2-3; 7 bases map to TRBD1. This CDR3 has 15 amino acids. Trimming at V came to 0 bases and at J to 3 bases, leaving 3 bases not matched to a gene. Per the germline V gene, CDR1 is MGHRA and CDR2 is YSYEKL.

The gene calls are TRBV9 and TRBJ2-7, with D unresolved. The CDR3 is 15 amino acids. The V gene's germline CDR1 is SGDLS and CDR2 YYNGEE. The V end lost 0 bases, the J end lost 6 bases, and 16 bases lay between the germline ends. CDR3 residues: CASSVAQTPWGEQYF. CDR3 DNA: TGTGCCAGCAGCGTAGCCCAGACCCCATGGGGCGAGCAGTACTTC.

CDR3 DNA: TGTGCCAGCAGCTTGGCATTGGGCAGTACTGAAGCTTTCTTT. Translated: CASSLALGSTEAFF. The chain uses TRBV5-8 and TRBJ1-1; D not resolved. From germline, CDR1 is SGHTS and CDR2 YDEGEE. This CDR3 region has 14 residues. The ends were cut back, 0 bases at V and 5 bases at J, with 11 bases in the middle.

This sequence joins TRBV2 and TRBJ1-1; no clear D gene. The V gene's germline CDR1 is SNHLY and CDR2 FYNNEI. V was cut by 5 bases and J by 4 bases, with 11 bases left in between. This CDR3 spans 13 amino acids. For the CDR3, the DNA is TGTGCCAGCAGTCTGACATCAGGCACTGAAGCTTTCTTT. Translated, it gives CASSLTSGTEAFF.

For this clone: Within the sample, other DNA sequences also encode this same CDR3. The chain is built from TRBV5-1 and TRBJ2-5, with TRBD1 as a possible D gene (6 bases). Looked up from germline, CDR1 is SGHRS and CDR2 is YFSETQ. V lost 2 bases, J lost 5 bases, and 10 bases lay in between. The CDR3 is 13 residues long. This CDR3 is CASSLGQRETQYF. As DNA, the CDR3 is TGCGCCAGCAGCTTAGGACAGCGGGAGACCCAGTACTTC.

This clone was observed a single time. This chain uses TRBV7-9 with TRBJ2-3; 8 nucleotides match TRBD2. Per the germline V gene, CDR1 is SEHNR and CDR2 is FQNEAQ (reference sequence). The CDR3 totals 16 residues. The V segment lost 2 bases and the J segment 3 bases; nucleotides outside the gene matches: 7. The CDR3 region is CASSLTSGGGTDTQYF. CDR3 nucleotide sequence: TGTGCCAGCAGCTTAACTTCCGGGGGGGGAACAGATACGCAGTATTTT.

The sample holds one count of this clone. The chain has TRBV5-1 and TRBJ2-5; no clear D gene. Germline CDR1 is SGHRS and CDR2 is YFSETQ. The ends were cut back, 4 bases at V and 5 bases at J, with 9 bases in the middle. This CDR3 has 12 residues. The chain's CDR3 is CASSQKAETQYF. CDR3 bases: TGCGCCAGCAGCCAGAAAGCGGAGACCCAGTACTTC.

V gene TRBV18 combines with J gene TRBJ2-5; D is unclear. The CDR3 runs 15 residues. Trimming removed 2 bases at V and 4 bases at J, with 14 bases between. The germline gives CDR1 KGHSH, CDR2 LQKENI. CDR3 coding DNA: TGTGCCAGCTCACCATCGATTACCCTTAGAGAGACCCAGTACTTC. This codes for CASSPSITLRETQYF.